Below are 6 T cell receptor beta chains sequenced from a single sample in a study of cytomegalovirus exposure and HLA in healthy donors. The PCR was carried out with 60 Vbeta primers and 13 Jbeta primers. Clones were sequenced by immunoSEQ multiplex PCR, and TCRdb holds only the in-frame ones, with some missing. The repertoire consists of approximately 160,000 clones, with 75% to 85% occurring once and the leading ten covering approximately 7%. Sequencing was carried out using PBMCs. These receptors were obtained from a male donor in good health and CMV-seropositive.

The V and J genes are TRBV7-9 and TRBJ1-1; D is perhaps TRBD1 (6 bases). V gave up 5 bases and J gave up 6 bases, with 13 bases separating them. Germline values: CDR1 SEHNR, CDR2 FQNEAQ (reference sequence). The CDR3 length is 13 residues. CDR3 amino acids: CASSPGEHPEAFF. The CDR3 nucleotides read TGTGCCAGCAGCCCAGGGGAGCATCCTGAAGCTTTCTTT.

As for this clone: Within the sample, other DNA sequences also encode this same CDR3. V gene TRBV5-1 combines with J gene TRBJ1-1, with a tentative D call TRBD1 (5 bases). The V gene's germline CDR1 is SGHRS and CDR2 YFSETQ. The CDR3 totals 15 residues. The V and J ends lost 3 bases and 1 base respectively, with 13 bases between them. The CDR3 reads CASSWGVVGNTEAFF. The DNA of the CDR3 is TGCGCCAGCAGCTGGGGGGTGGTGGGGAACACTGAAGCTTTCTTT.

The rearrangement joins TRBV14 to TRBJ2-5; the match to TRBD2 covers 8 bases. The end of the DNA aligns better with TRBJ2-7, so the J call may be wrong. Germline values: CDR1 SGHDN, CDR2 FVKESK. This CDR3 contains 17 residues. CDR3 protein: CASSQWARGGRGSEQYF. The CDR3 coding sequence is TGTGCCAGCAGCCAATGGGCCCGGGGGGGAAGAGGGTCCGAGCAGTACTTC.

V is TRBV5-5 and J is TRBJ2-7; 9 positions agree with TRBD1. From germline, CDR1 is SGHKS and CDR2 YYEKEE (reference sequence). Trimming removed 0 bases from V and 7 bases from J; junction bases left unmatched: 8. This CDR3 has 15 residues. The CDR3 nucleotides are TGTGCCAGCAGCTTGGGGGGACAGGGAGCGCAAGAGCAGTACTTC. Its translation is CASSLGGQGAQEQYF.

The chain joins TRBV6-4 to TRBJ2-1, with D perhaps TRBD2 (5 bases). CDR3 length equals 15 residues. V was cut by 0 bases and J by 13 bases, with 19 bases left in between. The germline CDR1 and CDR2 sequences are MRHNA and SNTAGT. CDR3 region: CASSDSRADGLIQFF. Written as DNA, the CDR3 is TGTGCCAGCAGTGACTCTAGGGCCGACGGACTTATTCAGTTCTTC.

This chain joins TRBV25-1 and TRBJ1-4; D unresolved. The V end was cut by 1 base, the J end by 2 bases, with 11 bases between. The CDR3 spans 16 residues. Per the germline V gene, CDR1 is MGHDK and CDR2 is SYGVNS. CDR3 protein: CASSEWREATNEKLFF. CDR3 DNA: TGTGCCAGCAGTGAATGGCGAGAGGCCACTAATGAAAAACTGTTTTTT.